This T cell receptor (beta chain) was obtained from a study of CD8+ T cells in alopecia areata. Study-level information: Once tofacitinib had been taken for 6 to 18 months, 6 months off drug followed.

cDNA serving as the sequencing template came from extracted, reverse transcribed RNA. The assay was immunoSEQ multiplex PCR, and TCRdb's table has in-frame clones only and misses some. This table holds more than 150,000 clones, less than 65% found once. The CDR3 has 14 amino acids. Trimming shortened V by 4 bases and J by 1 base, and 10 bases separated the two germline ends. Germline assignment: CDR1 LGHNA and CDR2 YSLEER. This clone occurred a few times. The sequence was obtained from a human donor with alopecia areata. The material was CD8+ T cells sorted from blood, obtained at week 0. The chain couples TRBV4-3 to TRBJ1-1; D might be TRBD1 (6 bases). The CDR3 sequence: CASSPVQGNTEAFF. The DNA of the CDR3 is TGCGCCAGCAGCCCTGTACAGGGGAACACTGAAGCTTTCTTT.